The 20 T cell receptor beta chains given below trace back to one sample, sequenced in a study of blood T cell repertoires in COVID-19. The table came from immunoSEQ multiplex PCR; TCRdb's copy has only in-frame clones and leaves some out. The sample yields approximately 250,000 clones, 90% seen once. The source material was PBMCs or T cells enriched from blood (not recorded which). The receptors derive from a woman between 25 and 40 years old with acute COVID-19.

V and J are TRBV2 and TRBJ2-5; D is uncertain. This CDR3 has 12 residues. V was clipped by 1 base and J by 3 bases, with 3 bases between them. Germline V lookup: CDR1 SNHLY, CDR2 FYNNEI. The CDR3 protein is CASSEVEETQYF. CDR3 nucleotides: TGTGCCAGCAGTGAAGTAGAAGAGACCCAGTACTTC.

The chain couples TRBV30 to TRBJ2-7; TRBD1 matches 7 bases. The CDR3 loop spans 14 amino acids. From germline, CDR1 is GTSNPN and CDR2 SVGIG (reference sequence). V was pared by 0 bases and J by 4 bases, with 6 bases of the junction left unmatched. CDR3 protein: CAWSVGQGVYEQYF. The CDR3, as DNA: TGTGCCTGGAGTGTAGGGCAGGGGGTGTACGAGCAGTACTTC.

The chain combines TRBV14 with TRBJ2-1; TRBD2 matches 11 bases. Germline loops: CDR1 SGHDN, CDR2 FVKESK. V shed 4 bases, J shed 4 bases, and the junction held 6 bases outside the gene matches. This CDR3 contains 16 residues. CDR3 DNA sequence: TGTGCCAGCAGCCTAATAGCGGGAGGGGGATACAATGAGCAGTTCTTC. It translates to CASSLIAGGGYNEQFF.

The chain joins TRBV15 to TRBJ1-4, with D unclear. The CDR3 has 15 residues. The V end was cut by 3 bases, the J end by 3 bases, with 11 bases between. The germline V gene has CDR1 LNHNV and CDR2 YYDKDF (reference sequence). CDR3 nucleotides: TGTGCCACCAGCAGGTCGTTTAGTTCTAATGAAAAACTGTTTTTT. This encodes CATSRSFSSNEKLFF.

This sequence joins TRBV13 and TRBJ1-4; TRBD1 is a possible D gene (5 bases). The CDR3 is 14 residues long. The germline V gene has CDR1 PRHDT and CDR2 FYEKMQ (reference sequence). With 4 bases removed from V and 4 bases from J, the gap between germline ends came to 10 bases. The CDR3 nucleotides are TGTGCCAGCAGCTCGTGGGGGGGTAATGAAAAACTGTTTTTT. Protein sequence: CASSSWGGNEKLFF.

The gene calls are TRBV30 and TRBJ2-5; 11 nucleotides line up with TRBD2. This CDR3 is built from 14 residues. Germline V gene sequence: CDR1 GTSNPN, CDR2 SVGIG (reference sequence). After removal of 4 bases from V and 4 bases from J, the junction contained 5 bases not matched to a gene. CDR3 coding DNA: TGTGCCTGGAAGTTAGCGGGAGGGCGAGAGACCCAGTACTTC. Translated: CAWKLAGGRETQYF.

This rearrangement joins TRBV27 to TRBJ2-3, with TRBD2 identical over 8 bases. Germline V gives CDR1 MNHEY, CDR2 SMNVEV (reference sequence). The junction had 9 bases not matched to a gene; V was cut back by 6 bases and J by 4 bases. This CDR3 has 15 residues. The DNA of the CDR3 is TGTGCCAGCAGATCCAGGACTAGCTCCGCAGATACGCAGTATTTT. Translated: CASRSRTSSADTQYF.

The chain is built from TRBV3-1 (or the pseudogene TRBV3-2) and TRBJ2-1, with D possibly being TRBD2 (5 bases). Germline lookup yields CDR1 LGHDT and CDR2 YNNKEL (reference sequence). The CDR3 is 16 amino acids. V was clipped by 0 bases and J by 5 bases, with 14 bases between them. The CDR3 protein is CASSQEASGVHNEQFF. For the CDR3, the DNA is TGTGCCAGCAGCCAAGAAGCCAGCGGAGTACACAATGAGCAGTTCTTC.

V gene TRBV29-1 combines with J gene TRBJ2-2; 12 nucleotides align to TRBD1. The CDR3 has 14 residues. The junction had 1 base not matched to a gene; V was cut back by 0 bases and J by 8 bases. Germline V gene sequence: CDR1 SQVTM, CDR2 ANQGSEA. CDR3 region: CSVEEGQGAGELFF. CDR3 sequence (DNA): TGCAGCGTTGAAGAGGGACAGGGGGCTGGGGAGCTGTTTTTT.

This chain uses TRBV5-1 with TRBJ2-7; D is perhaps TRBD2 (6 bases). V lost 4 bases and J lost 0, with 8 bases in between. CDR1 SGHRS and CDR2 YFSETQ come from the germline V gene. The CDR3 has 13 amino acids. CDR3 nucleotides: TGCGCCAGCAGCGGCGGGGTCTCCTACGAGCAGTACTTC. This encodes CASSGGVSYEQYF. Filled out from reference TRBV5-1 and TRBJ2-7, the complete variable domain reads KAGVTQTPRYLIKTRGQQVTLSCSPISGHRSVSWYQQTPGQGLQFLFEYFSETQRNKGNFPGRFSGRQFSNSRSEMNVSTLELGDSALYLCASSGGVSYEQYFGPGTRLTVT.

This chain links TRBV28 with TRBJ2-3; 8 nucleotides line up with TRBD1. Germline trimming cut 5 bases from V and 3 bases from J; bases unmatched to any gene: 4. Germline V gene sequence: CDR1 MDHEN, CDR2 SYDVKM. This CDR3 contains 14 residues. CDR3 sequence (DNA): TGTGCCAGCAGTACCGGACAGGGTACAGATACGCAGTATTTT. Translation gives CASSTGQGTDTQYF.

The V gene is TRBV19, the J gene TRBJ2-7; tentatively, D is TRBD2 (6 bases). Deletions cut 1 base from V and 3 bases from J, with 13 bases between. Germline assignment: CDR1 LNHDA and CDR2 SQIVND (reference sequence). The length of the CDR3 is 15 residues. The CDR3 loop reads CASSIGGEADYEQYF. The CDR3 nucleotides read TGTGCCAGTAGTATAGGGGGGGAGGCGGACTACGAGCAGTACTTC.

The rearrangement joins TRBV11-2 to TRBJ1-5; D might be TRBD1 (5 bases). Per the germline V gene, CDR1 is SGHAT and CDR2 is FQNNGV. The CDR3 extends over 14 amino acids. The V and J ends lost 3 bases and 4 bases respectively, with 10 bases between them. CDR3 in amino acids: CASSFNSGNQPQHF. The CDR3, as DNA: TGTGCCAGCAGCTTTAACTCAGGGAATCAGCCCCAGCATTTT.

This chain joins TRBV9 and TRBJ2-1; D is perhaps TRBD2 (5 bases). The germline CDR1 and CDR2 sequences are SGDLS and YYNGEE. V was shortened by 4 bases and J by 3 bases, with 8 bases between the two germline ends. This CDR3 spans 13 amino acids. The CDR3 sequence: CASSFRGYNEQFF. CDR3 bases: TGTGCCAGCAGCTTCCGGGGCTACAATGAGCAGTTCTTC.

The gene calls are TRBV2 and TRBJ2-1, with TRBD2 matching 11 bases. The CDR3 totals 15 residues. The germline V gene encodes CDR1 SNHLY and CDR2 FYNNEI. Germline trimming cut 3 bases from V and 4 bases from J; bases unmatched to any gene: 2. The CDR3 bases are TGTGCCAGCAGTGATGGGACTAGCGGTTACAATGAGCAGTTCTTC. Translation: CASSDGTSGYNEQFF.

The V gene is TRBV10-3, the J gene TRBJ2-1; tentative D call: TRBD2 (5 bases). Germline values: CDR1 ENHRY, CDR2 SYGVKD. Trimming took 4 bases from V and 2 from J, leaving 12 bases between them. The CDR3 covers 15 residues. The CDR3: CAISGGYYTYNEQFF. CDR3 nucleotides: TGTGCCATCAGTGGAGGGTACTATACCTACAATGAGCAGTTCTTC.

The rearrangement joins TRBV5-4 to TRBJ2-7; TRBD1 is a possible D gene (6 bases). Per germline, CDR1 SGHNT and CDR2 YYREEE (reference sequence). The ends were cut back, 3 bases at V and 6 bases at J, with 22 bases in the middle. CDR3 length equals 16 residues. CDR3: CASSWDDRRTSGEQYF. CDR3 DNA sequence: TGTGCCAGCAGCTGGGATGACAGGCGCACATCGGGCGAGCAGTACTTC.

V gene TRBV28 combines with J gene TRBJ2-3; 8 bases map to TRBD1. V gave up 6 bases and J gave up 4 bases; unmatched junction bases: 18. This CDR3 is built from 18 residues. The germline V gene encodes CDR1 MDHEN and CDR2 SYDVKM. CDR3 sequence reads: CASRTPFRTGPTADTQYF. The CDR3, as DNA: TGTGCCAGCAGAACCCCCTTTCGGACAGGGCCAACGGCAGATACGCAGTATTTT.

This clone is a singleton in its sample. As DNA, the CDR3 is TGTGCCAGCAGTTTATCAGCACTTACCTACGAGCAGTACTTC. It codes for CASSLSALTYEQYF. The V gene is TRBV27, the J gene TRBJ2-7; D uncertain. This CDR3 is built from 14 residues. In germline, CDR1 is MNHEY, CDR2 SMNVEV (reference sequence). The ends were cut back, 0 bases at V and 2 bases at J, with 8 bases in the middle.

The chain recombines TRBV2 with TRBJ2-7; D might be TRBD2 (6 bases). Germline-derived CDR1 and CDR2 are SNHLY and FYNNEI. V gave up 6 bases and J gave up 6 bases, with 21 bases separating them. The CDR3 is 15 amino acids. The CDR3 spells CASRSEAGKTLEQYF. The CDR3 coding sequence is TGTGCCAGCAGGTCCGAAGCGGGCAAAACCCTCGAGCAGTACTTC.